Below, 5 T cell receptor beta chains from the same sample are listed, as sequenced in a study of cytomegalovirus exposure and HLA in healthy donors. The table came from immunoSEQ multiplex PCR; TCRdb's copy has only in-frame clones and leaves some out. The sample consists of a few hundred thousand clones, roughly 88% of them appearing once. Sample: PBMCs. All receptors derive from a woman aged 18-29 years in good health and CMV-seronegative.

The chain uses TRBV28 and TRBJ1-5; TRBD1 might be the D (6 bases). The CDR3 length is 18 residues. V lost 7 bases to trimming and J lost 0 bases, with 22 bases between them. CDR1 is MDHEN, CDR2 SYDVKM, per germline. The CDR3 DNA follows: TGTGCCAGCATCGTTGGGGGGGGCAGGGCGCATAGCAATCAGCCCCAGCATTTT. It is translated as CASIVGGGRAHSNQPQHF.

This chain joins TRBV5-1 and TRBJ2-7; 9 nucleotides agree with TRBD1. V was clipped by 0 bases and J by 7 bases; unmatched bases: 8. Germline V gives CDR1 SGHRS, CDR2 YFSETQ. This CDR3 region has 15 residues. CDR3 amino acids: CASSLGDRVPPEQYF. CDR3 in DNA: TGCGCCAGCAGCTTGGGGGACAGGGTCCCCCCAGAGCAGTACTTC.

The chain joins TRBV5-1 to TRBJ2-1; D might be TRBD2 (5 bases). V was trimmed by 4 bases and J by 0 bases, leaving 11 bases between them. The CDR3 loop spans 15 amino acids. Germline V gene lookup returns CDR1 SGHRS and CDR2 YFSETQ. The DNA of the CDR3 is TGCGCCAGCAGCCCGGAGGCCAGCTCCTACAATGAGCAGTTCTTC. It codes for CASSPEASSYNEQFF.

The chain uses TRBV30 and TRBJ2-7, with 8 bases that match TRBD2. The J segment lost 2 bases and the V segment lost 2 bases, leaving 5 bases of the junction unmatched. The CDR3 is 14 amino acids. Germline V gives CDR1 GTSNPN, CDR2 SVGIG (reference sequence). The CDR3 nucleotides read TGTGCCTGGAGTATAGGAGCGGGGGCCTACGAGCAGTACTTC. Translating gives CAWSIGAGAYEQYF.

This sequence joins TRBV28 and TRBJ2-7, with D tentatively TRBD1 (5 bases). Trimming pared 5 bases from V and 6 bases from J, leaving 17 bases between. Per the germline V gene, CDR1 is MDHEN and CDR2 is SYDVKM. This CDR3 has 14 amino acids. The DNA for the CDR3 is TGTGCCAGCAGTAGCAGGGCGTGGGCGGCCGAGCAGTACTTC. Translating gives CASSSRAWAAEQYF.